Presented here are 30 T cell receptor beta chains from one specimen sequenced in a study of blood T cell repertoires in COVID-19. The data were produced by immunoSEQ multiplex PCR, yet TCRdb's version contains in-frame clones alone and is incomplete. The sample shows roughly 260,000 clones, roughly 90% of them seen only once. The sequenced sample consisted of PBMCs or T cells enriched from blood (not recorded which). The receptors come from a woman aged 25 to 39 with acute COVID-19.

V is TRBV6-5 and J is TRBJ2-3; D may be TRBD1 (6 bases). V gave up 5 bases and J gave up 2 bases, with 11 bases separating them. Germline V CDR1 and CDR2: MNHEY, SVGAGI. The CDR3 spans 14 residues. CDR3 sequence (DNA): TGTGCCAGCAGTCGGGGACAATTCACAGATACGCAGTATTTT. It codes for CASSRGQFTDTQYF.

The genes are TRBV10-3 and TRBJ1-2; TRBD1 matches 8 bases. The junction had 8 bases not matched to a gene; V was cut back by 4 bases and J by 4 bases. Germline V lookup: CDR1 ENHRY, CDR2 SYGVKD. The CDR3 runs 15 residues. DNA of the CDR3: TGTGCCATCAGTGCAGGGGGCGCGATCGCCTATGGCTACACCTTC. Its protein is CAISAGGAIAYGYTF.

In nucleotides, the CDR3 is TGCAGCGTTGTCGGACAGGCCAAGGGTGAGCAGTTCTTC. This translates into CSVVGQAKGEQFF. The chain joins TRBV29-1 to TRBJ2-1, with TRBD1 identical over 7 bases. V lost 4 bases, J lost 9 bases, and 9 bases stayed unmatched. The CDR3 contains 13 residues. In germline, CDR1 is SQVTM, CDR2 ANQGSEA.

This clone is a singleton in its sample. CDR3 loop: CASSRDSPTSGTEAFF. In DNA form, the CDR3 reads TGTGCCAGTAGTAGAGACAGTCCTACGTCGGGAACTGAAGCTTTCTTT. This chain uses TRBV19 with TRBJ1-1, with TRBD1 as a possible D gene (5 bases). V was pared by 4 bases and J by 5 bases, with 20 bases between. Germline CDR1 LNHDA, CDR2 SQIVND (reference sequence). There are 16 residues in the CDR3.

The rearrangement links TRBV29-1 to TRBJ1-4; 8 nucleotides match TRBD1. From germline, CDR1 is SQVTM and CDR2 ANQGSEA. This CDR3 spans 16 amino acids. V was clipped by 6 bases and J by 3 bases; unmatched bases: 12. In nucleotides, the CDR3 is TGCAGCGTCTCCGAAGGCGACAGGGGAGCTAATGAAAAACTGTTTTTT. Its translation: CSVSEGDRGANEKLFF.

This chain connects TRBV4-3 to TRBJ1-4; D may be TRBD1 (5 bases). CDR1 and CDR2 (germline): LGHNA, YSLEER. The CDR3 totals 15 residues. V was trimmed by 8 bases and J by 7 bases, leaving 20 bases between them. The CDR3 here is CASASFQGDSEKLFF. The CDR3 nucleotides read TGCGCCAGCGCCTCATTTCAAGGGGACTCTGAAAAACTGTTTTTT.

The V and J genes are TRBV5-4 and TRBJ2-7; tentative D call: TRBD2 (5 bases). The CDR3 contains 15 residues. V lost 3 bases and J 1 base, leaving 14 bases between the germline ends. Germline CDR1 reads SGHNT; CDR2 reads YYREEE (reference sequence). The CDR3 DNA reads TGTGCCAGCAGCTCGGACTCAGGCAGGTCCTACGAGCAGTACTTC. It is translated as CASSSDSGRSYEQYF. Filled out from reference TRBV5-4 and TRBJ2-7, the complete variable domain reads ETGVTQSPTHLIKTRGQQVTLRCSSQSGHNTVSWYQQALGQGPQFIFQYYREEENGRGNFPPRFSGLQFPNYSSELNVNALELDDSALYLCASSSDSGRSYEQYFGPGTRLTVT.

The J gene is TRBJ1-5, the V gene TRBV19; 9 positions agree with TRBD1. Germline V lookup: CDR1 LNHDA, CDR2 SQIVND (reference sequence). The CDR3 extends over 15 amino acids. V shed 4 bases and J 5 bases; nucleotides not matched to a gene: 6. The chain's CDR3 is CASSTWTGEDQPQHF. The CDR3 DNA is TGTGCCAGTAGTACCTGGACAGGGGAGGATCAGCCCCAGCATTTT.

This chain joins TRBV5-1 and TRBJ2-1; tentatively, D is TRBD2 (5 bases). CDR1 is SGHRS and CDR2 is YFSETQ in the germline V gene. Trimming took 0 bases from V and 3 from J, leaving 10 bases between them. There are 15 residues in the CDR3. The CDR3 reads CASSLGEGYYNEQFF. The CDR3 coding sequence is TGCGCCAGCAGCTTGGGAGAGGGCTACTACAATGAGCAGTTCTTC.

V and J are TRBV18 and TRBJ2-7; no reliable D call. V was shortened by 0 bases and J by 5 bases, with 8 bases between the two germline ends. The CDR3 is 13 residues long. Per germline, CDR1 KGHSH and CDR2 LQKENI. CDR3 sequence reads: CASSPPHNHEQYF. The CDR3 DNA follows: TGTGCCAGCTCACCACCGCACAACCACGAGCAGTACTTC.

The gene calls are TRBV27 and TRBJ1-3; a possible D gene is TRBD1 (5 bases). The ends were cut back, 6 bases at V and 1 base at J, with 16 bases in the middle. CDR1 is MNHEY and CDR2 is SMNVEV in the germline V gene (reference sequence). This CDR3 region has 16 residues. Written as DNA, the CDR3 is TGTGCCAGCAGCCCTCGGACCGGGGGATCTGGAAACACCATATATTTT. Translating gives CASSPRTGGSGNTIYF.

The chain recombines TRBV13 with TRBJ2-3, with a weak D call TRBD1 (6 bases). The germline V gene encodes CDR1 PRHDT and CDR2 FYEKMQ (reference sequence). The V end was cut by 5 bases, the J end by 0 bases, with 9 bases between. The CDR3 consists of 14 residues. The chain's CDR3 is CASSQGQSTDTQYF. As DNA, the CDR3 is TGTGCCAGCAGCCAAGGACAGAGCACAGATACGCAGTATTTT.

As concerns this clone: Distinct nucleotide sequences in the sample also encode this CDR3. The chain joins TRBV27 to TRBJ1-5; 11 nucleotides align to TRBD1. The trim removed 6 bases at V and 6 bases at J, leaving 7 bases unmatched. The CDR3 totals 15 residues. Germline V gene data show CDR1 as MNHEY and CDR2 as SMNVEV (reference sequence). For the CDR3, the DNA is TGTGCCAGCAGCCCCGGGACAGGGGGTTCTCAGCCCCAGCATTTT. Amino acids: CASSPGTGGSQPQHF.

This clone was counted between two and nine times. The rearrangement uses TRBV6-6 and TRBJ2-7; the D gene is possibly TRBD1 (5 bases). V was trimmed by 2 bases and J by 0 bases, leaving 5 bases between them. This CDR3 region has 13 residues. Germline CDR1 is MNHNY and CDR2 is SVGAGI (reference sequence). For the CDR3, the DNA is TGTGCCAGCAGTTACGGACACTCCTACGAGCAGTACTTC. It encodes CASSYGHSYEQYF.

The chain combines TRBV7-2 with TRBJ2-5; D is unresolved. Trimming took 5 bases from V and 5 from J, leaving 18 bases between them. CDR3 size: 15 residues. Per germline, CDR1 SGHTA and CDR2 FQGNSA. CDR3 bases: TGTGCCAGCAGCACGAGCCCGGGTAGCTCGGAGACCCAGTACTTC. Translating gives CASSTSPGSSETQYF.

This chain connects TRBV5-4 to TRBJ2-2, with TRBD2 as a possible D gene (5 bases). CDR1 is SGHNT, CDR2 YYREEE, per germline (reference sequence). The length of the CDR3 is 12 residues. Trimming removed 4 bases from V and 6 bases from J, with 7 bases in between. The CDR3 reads CASSQDSGELFF. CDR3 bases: TGTGCCAGCAGCCAGGACTCCGGGGAGCTGTTTTTT.

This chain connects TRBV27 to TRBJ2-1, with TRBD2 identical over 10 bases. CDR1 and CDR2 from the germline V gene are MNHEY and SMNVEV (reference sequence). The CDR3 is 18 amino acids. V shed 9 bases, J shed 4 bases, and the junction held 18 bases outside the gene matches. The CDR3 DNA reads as TGTGCCAGTAGAGGTTTGGAGGAGGCTAGCGGGGGATACAATGAGCAGTTCTTC. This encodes CASRGLEEASGGYNEQFF.

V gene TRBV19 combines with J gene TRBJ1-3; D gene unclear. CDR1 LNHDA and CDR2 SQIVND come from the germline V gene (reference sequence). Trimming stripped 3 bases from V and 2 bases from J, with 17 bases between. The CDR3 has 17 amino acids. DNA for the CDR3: TGTGCCAGTAGTATTTCGATAGAAGCGGGCCCTGGAAACACCATATATTTT. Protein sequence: CASSISIEAGPGNTIYF.

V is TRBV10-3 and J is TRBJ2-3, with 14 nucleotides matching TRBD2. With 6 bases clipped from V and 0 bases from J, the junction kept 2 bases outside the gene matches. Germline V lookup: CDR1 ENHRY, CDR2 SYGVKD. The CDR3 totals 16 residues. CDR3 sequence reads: CAIRGTSGGSTDTQYF. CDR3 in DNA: TGTGCCATCAGGGGGACTAGCGGGGGTAGCACAGATACGCAGTATTTT.

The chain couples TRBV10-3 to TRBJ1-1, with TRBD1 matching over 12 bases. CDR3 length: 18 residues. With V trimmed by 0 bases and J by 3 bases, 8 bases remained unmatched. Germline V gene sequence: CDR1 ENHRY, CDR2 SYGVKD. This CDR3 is CAISESRDRGRIYTEAFF. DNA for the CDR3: TGTGCCATCAGTGAGTCCAGGGACAGGGGGCGGATATACACTGAAGCTTTCTTT.

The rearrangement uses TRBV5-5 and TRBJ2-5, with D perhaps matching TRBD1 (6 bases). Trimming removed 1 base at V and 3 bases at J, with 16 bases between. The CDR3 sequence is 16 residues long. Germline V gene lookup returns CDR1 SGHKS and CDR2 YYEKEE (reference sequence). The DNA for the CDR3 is TGTGCCAGCAGCTTGAGGGGGAGCCCTCTAAAAGAGACCCAGTACTTC. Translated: CASSLRGSPLKETQYF. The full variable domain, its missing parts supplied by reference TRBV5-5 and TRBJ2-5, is DAGVTQSPTHLIKTRGQQVTLRCSPISGHKSVSWYQQVLGQGPQFIFQYYEKEERGRGNFPDRFSARQFPNYSSELNVNALLLGDSALYLCASSLRGSPLKETQYFGPGTRLLVL.

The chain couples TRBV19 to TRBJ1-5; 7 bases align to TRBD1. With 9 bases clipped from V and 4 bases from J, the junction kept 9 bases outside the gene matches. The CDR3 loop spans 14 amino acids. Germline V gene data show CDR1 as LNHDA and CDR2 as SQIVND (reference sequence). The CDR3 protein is CASDREERNQPQHF. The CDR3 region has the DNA TGTGCCAGCGACAGGGAAGAGAGGAATCAGCCCCAGCATTTT.

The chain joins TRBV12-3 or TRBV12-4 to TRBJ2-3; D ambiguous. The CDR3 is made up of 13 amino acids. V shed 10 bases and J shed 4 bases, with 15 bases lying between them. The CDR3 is CAIRLGNADTQYF. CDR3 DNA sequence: TGTGCCATCCGACTCGGAAACGCAGATACGCAGTATTTT.

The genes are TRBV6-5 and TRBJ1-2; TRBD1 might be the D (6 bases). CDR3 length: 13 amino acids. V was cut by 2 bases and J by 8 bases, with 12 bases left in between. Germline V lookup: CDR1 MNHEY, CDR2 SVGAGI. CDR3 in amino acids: CASSYLKTGGYTF. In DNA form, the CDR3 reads TGTGCCAGCAGTTACCTAAAGACAGGAGGCTACACCTTC.

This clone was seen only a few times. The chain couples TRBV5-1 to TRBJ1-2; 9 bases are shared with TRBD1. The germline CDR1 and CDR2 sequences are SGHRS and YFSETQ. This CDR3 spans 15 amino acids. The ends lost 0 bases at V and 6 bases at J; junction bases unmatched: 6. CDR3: CASSLEFRTGDGYTF. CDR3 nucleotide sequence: TGCGCCAGCAGCTTGGAATTCAGGACAGGGGATGGCTACACCTTC.

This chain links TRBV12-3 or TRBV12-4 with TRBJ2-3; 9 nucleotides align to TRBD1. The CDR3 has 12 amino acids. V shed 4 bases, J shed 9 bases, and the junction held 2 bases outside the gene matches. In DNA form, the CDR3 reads TGTGCCAGCAGTTCCGGGACAGGGACGCAGTATTTT. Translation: CASSSGTGTQYF.

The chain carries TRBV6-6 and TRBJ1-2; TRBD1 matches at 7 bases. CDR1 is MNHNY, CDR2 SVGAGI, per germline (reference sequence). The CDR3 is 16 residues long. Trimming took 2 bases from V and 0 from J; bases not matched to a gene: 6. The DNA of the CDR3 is TGTGCCAGCAGTTACGGCTACAGGGGAACTAACTATGGCTACACCTTC. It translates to CASSYGYRGTNYGYTF.

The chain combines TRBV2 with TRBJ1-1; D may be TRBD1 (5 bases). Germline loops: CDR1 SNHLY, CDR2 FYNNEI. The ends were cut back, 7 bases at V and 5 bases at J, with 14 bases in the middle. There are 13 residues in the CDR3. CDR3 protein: CASMGGGLTEAFF. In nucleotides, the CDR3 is TGTGCCAGCATGGGGGGGGGTTTAACTGAAGCTTTCTTT. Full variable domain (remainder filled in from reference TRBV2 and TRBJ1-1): EPEVTQTPSHQVTQMGQEVILRCVPISNHLYFYWYRQILGQKVEFLVSFYNNEISEKSEIFDDQFSVERPDGSNFTLKIRSTKLEDSAMYFCASMGGGLTEAFFGQGTRLTVV.

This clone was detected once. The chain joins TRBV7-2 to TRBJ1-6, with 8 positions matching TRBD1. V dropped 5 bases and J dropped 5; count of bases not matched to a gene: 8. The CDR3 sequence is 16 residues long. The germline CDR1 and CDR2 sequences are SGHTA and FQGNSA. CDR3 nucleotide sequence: TGTGCCAGCAGCAAGCAGACAGGGGCCAATAATTCACCCCTCCACTTT. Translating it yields CASSKQTGANNSPLHF.

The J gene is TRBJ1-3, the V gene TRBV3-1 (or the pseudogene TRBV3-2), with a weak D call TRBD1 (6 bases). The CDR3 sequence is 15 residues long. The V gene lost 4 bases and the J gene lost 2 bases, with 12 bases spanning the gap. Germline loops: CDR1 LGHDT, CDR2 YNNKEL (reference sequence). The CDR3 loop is CASSPIGGAGNTIYF. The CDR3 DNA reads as TGTGCCAGCAGCCCAATAGGGGGGGCTGGAAACACCATATATTTT.